This T cell receptor beta chain comes out of a study of T-cell reconstitution after alpha-beta-depleted transplantation in children. The CDR3 has 17 residues. Trimming at V came to 0 bases and at J to 0 bases, leaving 5 bases not matched to a gene. From germline, CDR1 is SGHRS and CDR2 YFSETQ. This clonotype was seen only a few times. Unique molecular identifiers were used in preparing the TCRbeta library. Using its own MiXCR run on the PCR reads, TCRdb lists one record per CDR3 protein. The sample comprises about 310,000 distinct CDR3 sequences, 23% of which are singletons, and 9.5% to 13% rests with the top ten.

The chain links TRBV5-1 to TRBJ1-3, with 8 bases fitting TRBD1. This receptor was taken from a male patient between 10 and 17 years old who had a stem cell transplant for acute lymphoblastic leukemia, so the T cells may come from the graft donor. This specimen was PBMCs, mostly from graft donor cells, taken 180 days after TCRalphabeta/CD19-depleted stem cell transplant. The CDR3 sequence is CASSLARTGFSGNTIYF. CDR3 coding DNA: TGCGCCAGCAGCTTGGCCCGGACAGGGTTCTCTGGAAACACCATATATTTT.